The 19 T cell receptor beta chains below were found in one sample sequenced in a study of regulatory T cells in long-lasting Graves disease. With iRepertoire HTBI primers and Arm-PCR of CDR3 regions, TCR beta libraries were built. TCRdb reprocessed the multiplex PCR reads with MiXCR, giving one entry per CDR3 protein. Among 550,000 to 700,000 distinct CDR3 sequences listed, around 15% were seen once. Time point defined: newly diagnosed GD, antithyroid drugs for less than 3 months. PBMC-extracted RNA yielded the TCR library. These data also formed part of another study, on T cells in Graves' hyperthyroidism and ophthalmopathy.

The sample was peripheral blood mononuclear cells (PBMCs), taken at new diagnosis, from a patient treated with antithyroid drugs. Receptors originate from a young man with Graves disease.

V usage is TRBV30 and J usage is TRBJ1-5; D is ambiguous. The CDR3 length is 14 residues. The V gene lost 2 bases and the J gene lost 3 bases, with 11 bases spanning the gap. CDR1 and CDR2 (germline): GTSNPN, SVGIG (reference sequence). The CDR3 spells CAWSPGSPNQPQHF. CDR3 DNA sequence: TGTGCCTGGAGTCCGGGCAGTCCCAATCAGCCCCAGCATTTT.

This clonotype appeared a few times. The rearrangement uses TRBV24-1 and TRBJ2-6; D perhaps matches TRBD1 (6 bases). Germline CDR1 is KGHDR and CDR2 is SFDVKD. CDR3 length: 21 amino acids. Between the trimmed V and J ends, which lost 0 bases and 4 bases, there was a span of 24 bases. Here the CDR3 DNA reads TGTGCCACCAGTGATTTGCCTGTCAGGTGGGGGCGCCCCTCCGGGGCCAACGTCCTGACTTTC. It encodes CATSDLPVRWGRPSGANVLTF.

This clonotype has a handful of counts. V is TRBV29-1 and J is TRBJ2-1; TRBD2 agrees at 8 bases. The CDR3 has 16 residues. With V trimmed by 5 bases and J by 4 bases, 13 bases remained unmatched. Germline values: CDR1 SQVTM, CDR2 ANQGSEA. The CDR3 DNA reads as TGCAGCGTTTATTTGATGTTGGGACTAGGTTACAATGAGCAGTTCTTC. Residues: CSVYLMLGLGYNEQFF.

In this sample, this clonotype turned up a few times. The chain recombines TRBV4-1 with TRBJ2-7; 8 nucleotides agree with TRBD1. Losses at the gene ends were 0 bases for V and 4 bases for J; bases not matched to a gene: 8. This CDR3 has 16 residues. Germline V lookup: CDR1 MGHRA, CDR2 YSYEKL. The CDR3 loop is CASSQDDGQGNYEQYF. The DNA of the CDR3 is TGCGCCAGCAGCCAAGATGACGGACAGGGTAATTACGAGCAGTACTTC.

This clonotype was detected ten times or more. The rearrangement uses TRBV6-1 and TRBJ1-1; 7 bases match TRBD1. The CDR3 is 13 amino acids. The germline CDR1 and CDR2 sequences are MNHNS and SASEGT. Trimming took 8 bases from V and 0 from J; bases not matched to a gene: 3. The CDR3 protein is CASLQGLNTEAFF. CDR3 bases: TGTGCCAGCCTACAGGGGCTGAACACTGAAGCTTTCTTT.

This clonotype was counted many times. The chain couples TRBV28 to TRBJ1-2; no definite D call. This CDR3 has 12 residues. The germline V gene encodes CDR1 MDHEN and CDR2 SYDVKM. The V end was cut by 7 bases, the J end by 0 bases, with 6 bases between. CDR3 sequence (DNA): TGTGCCAGCAAGTCAGCTAACTATGGCTACACCTTC. It encodes CASKSANYGYTF.

Concerning this clonotype itself: This sequence may be a read error, since a much larger clone differs from it by one base. The V call is TRBV27, the J call TRBJ2-7; TRBD2 agrees at 9 bases. The V segment lost 5 bases and the J segment 2 bases; nucleotides outside the gene matches: 10. Germline lookup yields CDR1 MNHEY and CDR2 SMNVEV (reference sequence). This CDR3 is 16 amino acids long. The CDR3 reads CASSRGSGRGTYEQYF. Written as DNA, the CDR3 is TGTGCCAGCAGTCGCGGTAGCGGGAGAGGGACCTACGAGCAGTACTTC.

There are many counts of this clonotype. The CDR3 loop reads CASSWDRANQPQHF. The CDR3 DNA is TGTGCCAGCAGTTGGGACAGGGCCAATCAGCCCCAGCATTTT. The V call is TRBV12-3 or TRBV12-4, the J call TRBJ1-5; 9 nucleotides align to TRBD1. V gave up 4 bases and J gave up 3 bases; unmatched junction bases: 1. The CDR3 spans 14 residues.

This clonotype has more than one count but fewer than ten. The chain is built from TRBV3-1 and TRBJ2-5; a weak D match, TRBD1 (5 bases). The length of the CDR3 is 14 residues. V was shortened by 4 bases and J by 5 bases, with 14 bases between the two germline ends. Germline values: CDR1 LGHDT, CDR2 YNNKEL (reference sequence). The CDR3 sequence: CASSRQTVLETQYF. The CDR3 DNA sequence: TGTGCCAGCAGCCGACAGACAGTTTTGGAGACCCAGTACTTC.

This clonotype was observed many times. The genes are TRBV20-1 and TRBJ2-3; no definite D call. Germline CDR1 DFQATT, CDR2 SNEGSKA (reference sequence). CDR3 size: 15 residues. Trimming cost V 1 base and J 0 bases, with 11 bases left between them. The CDR3 sequence: CSARGVSPSTDTQYF. The DNA of the CDR3 is TGCAGTGCTAGAGGGGTTAGCCCTAGCACAGATACGCAGTATTTT.

A few counts support this clonotype. CDR3 in DNA: TGCAGTGCCCACGTTGGGCATAGCAATCAGCCCCAGCATTTT. Translated, it gives CSAHVGHSNQPQHF. The V gene is TRBV20-1, the J gene TRBJ1-5, with D uncertain. This CDR3 is 14 amino acids long. The V end was cut by 6 bases, the J end by 0 bases, with 12 bases between. Germline V gene sequence: CDR1 DFQATT, CDR2 SNEGSKA (reference sequence).

This clonotype has ten or more counts. V is TRBV11-3 and J is TRBJ2-1; 7 bases align to TRBD2. This CDR3 is 15 amino acids long. V trimming: 5 bases; J trimming: 4 bases; junction bases outside the gene matches: 8. Looked up from germline, CDR1 is SGHNT and CDR2 is YENEEA. This CDR3 is CASSLTRGGYNEQFF. In DNA, the CDR3 is TGTGCCAGCAGCCTTACCCGCGGGGGATACAATGAGCAGTTCTTC.

The J gene is TRBJ1-5, the V gene TRBV6-2 or TRBV6-3; D unresolved. The CDR3 loop spans 16 amino acids. Germline CDR1 and CDR2: MNHEY and SVGEGT. V was pared by 7 bases and J by 2 bases, with 18 bases between. This CDR3 is CASTLEGGIGNQPQHF. The CDR3 DNA follows: TGTGCCAGCACACTAGAAGGAGGTATCGGCAATCAGCCCCAGCATTTT.

This chain links TRBV7-3 with TRBJ2-5; 10 nucleotides line up with TRBD1. Per the germline V gene, CDR1 is SGHTA and CDR2 is FQGTGA. V lost 5 bases and J lost 4; bases outside the gene matches: 4. This CDR3 is built from 14 residues. DNA of the CDR3: TGTGCCAGCAGCGCGACAGGGGGCACAGAGACCCAGTACTTC. It specifies CASSATGGTETQYF.

This clonotype was recorded many times. V usage is TRBV30 and J usage is TRBJ2-7; possibly TRBD2 for D (5 bases). The CDR3 spans 12 residues. Germline V lookup: CDR1 GTSNPN, CDR2 SVGIG (reference sequence). V was cut by 6 bases and J by 7 bases, with 16 bases left in between. The CDR3 sequence is CACSLGVGEQYF. The DNA for the CDR3 is TGTGCCTGCAGTCTCGGGGTGGGGGAGCAGTACTTC. Combining the CDR3 with reference TRBV30 and TRBJ2-7 gives the whole variable domain SQTIHQWPATLVQPVGSPLSLECTVEGTSNPNLYWYRQAAGRGLQLLFYSVGIGQISSEVPQNLSASRPQDRQFILSSKKLLLSDSGFYLCACSLGVGEQYFGPGTRLTVT.

V gene TRBV14 combines with J gene TRBJ2-2, with 13 bases lining up with TRBD2. The germline V gene has CDR1 SGHDN and CDR2 FVKESK. The CDR3 is 17 residues long. V was clipped by 4 bases and J by 6 bases; unmatched bases: 8. The CDR3 region has the DNA TGTGCCAGCAGCCTAATAGGACTAGCGGGAGTGGCCGGGGAGCTGTTTTTT. It codes for CASSLIGLAGVAGELFF.

There are many counts of this clonotype. V and J are TRBV7-9 and TRBJ2-5, with 8 bases that match TRBD2. The CDR3 consists of 16 residues. CDR1 is SEHNR, CDR2 FQNEAQ, per germline (reference sequence). The junction had 10 bases not matched to a gene; V was cut back by 2 bases and J by 5 bases. CDR3 DNA sequence: TGTGCCAGCAGCTTAAGTGGACTAGCTGGAGGGGAGACCCAGTACTTC. As protein: CASSLSGLAGGETQYF.

This clonotype was seen many times. This chain uses TRBV7-3 with TRBJ2-2; tentatively, D is TRBD2 (6 bases). This CDR3 region has 16 residues. V was pared by 3 bases and J by 7 bases, with 18 bases between. Germline-derived CDR1 and CDR2 are SGHTA and FQGTGA. The CDR3 nucleotides are TGTGCCAGCAGCTTGAGACCCGGAGTCGGGGGCGGGGAGCTGTTTTTT. Its protein is CASSLRPGVGGGELFF. Supplemented by reference TRBV7-3 and TRBJ2-2, the full variable domain reads GAGVSQTPSNKVTEKGKYVELRCDPISGHTALYWYRQSLGQGPEFLIYFQGTGAADDSGLPNDRFFAVRPEGSVSTLKIQRTERGDSAVYLCASSLRPGVGGGELFFGEGSRLTVL.

This clonotype was picked up many times. V gene TRBV10-3 combines with J gene TRBJ2-3; D call uncertain. Trimming stripped 8 bases from V and 0 bases from J, with 9 bases between. There are 13 residues in the CDR3. CDR1 is ENHRY, CDR2 SYGVKD, per germline. The CDR3 here is CAILAESTDTQYF. The CDR3 region has the DNA TGTGCCATCTTGGCGGAAAGCACAGATACGCAGTATTTT.